What follows is one TCR beta chain and its context. The data originate from a study of siplizumab effects on memory and regulatory T cells. The study assayed 100,000 or so TCR templates per sample. Measured with immunoSEQ multiplex PCR; TCRdb has only the in-frame clones, and not every one. Of about 100,000 clones listed, about 91% were seen once; the top ten hold about 2.6%. CDR1 is SGDLS, CDR2 YYNGEE, per germline. Between the trimmed V and J ends, which lost 4 bases and 2 bases, there was a span of 13 bases. This CDR3 region has 14 residues. The V and J genes are TRBV9 and TRBJ2-7; D might be TRBD1 (6 bases). The clonotype originates from a human donor in good health. Some clones in this sample may be carry-over from other donors' samples. Sample: CD4+ T cells sorted from blood. CDR3 region: CASSPTGNTYEQYF. Here the CDR3 DNA reads TGTGCCAGCAGCCCCACAGGGAATACCTACGAGCAGTACTTC.